The 26 T cell receptor beta chains listed next were all sequenced from one sample in a study of T-cell memory formation after mild COVID-19. TCRdb re-called the 5' RACE reads through MiXCR, storing one row per CDR3 protein. The data show about 620,000 distinct CDR3 sequences, 15% to 20% seen once. Sequencing was done on a sample of PBMCs or a T cell subset sorted from them (not recorded which). The receptors stem from an adult woman who had mild COVID-19 (a few samples of this study predate the infection). Cell type and time point are not known.

This clonotype appeared a few times. The chain recombines TRBV20-1 with TRBJ2-2, with D possibly called TRBD1 or TRBD2 (5 bases each). The germline V gene encodes CDR1 DFQATT and CDR2 SNEGSKA (reference sequence). CDR3 length equals 16 residues. The germline V and J ends were trimmed by 0 bases and 0 bases, with 11 bases remaining between them. Here the CDR3 reads CSARDRGLTNTGELFF. CDR3 nucleotides: TGCAGTGCTAGAGACCGGGGCTTAACGAACACCGGGGAGCTGTTTTTT.

This chain connects TRBV11-2 to TRBJ2-2, with D tentatively TRBD2 (6 bases). Deletions cut 1 base from V and 4 bases from J, with 25 bases between. Germline V gene sequence: CDR1 SGHAT, CDR2 FQNNGV. This CDR3 is built from 20 residues. The CDR3 loop reads CASSLGRTLRQGGVTGELFF. CDR3 nucleotides: TGTGCCAGCAGCTTAGGCCGGACTCTACGGCAGGGCGGGGTCACCGGGGAGCTGTTTTTT. Together with reference TRBV11-2 and TRBJ2-2, the CDR3 gives the full variable domain: EAGVAQSPRYKIIEKRQSVAFWCNPISGHATLYWYQQILGQGPKLLIQFQNNGVVDDSQLPKDRFSAERLKGVDSTLKIQPAKLEDSAVYLCASSLGRTLRQGGVTGELFFGEGSRLTVL.

This clonotype has a count of ten or more. V is TRBV5-5 and J is TRBJ2-7; 9 nucleotides agree with TRBD2. Germline CDR1 SGHKS, CDR2 YYEKEE (reference sequence). There are 17 residues in the CDR3. V trimming: 0 bases; J trimming: 3 bases; junction bases outside the gene matches: 10. This CDR3 reads CASSLVAGVIPHYEQYF. The CDR3 DNA is TGTGCCAGCAGCTTGGTAGCGGGGGTAATCCCACACTACGAGCAGTACTTC.

This clonotype was picked up a small number of times. This sequence joins TRBV20-1 and TRBJ1-1; D not resolved. Germline V CDR1 and CDR2: DFQATT, SNEGSKA (reference sequence). The CDR3 is 16 residues long. V was trimmed by 0 bases and J by 4 bases, leaving 18 bases between them. CDR3 protein: CSARDLRGIEVTEAFF. In DNA form, the CDR3 reads TGCAGTGCTAGAGATCTTCGCGGAATCGAGGTCACTGAAGCTTTCTTT.

This clonotype was detected only once. The chain links TRBV25-1 to TRBJ1-1, with 7 bases matching TRBD1. The CDR3 runs 15 residues. The germline V gene has CDR1 MGHDK and CDR2 SYGVNS. Unmatched junction bases numbered 3, after V lost 2 bases and J lost 0 bases. Written as DNA, the CDR3 is TGTGCCAGCAGTGAAGTCGACAGGGTGAACACTGAAGCTTTCTTT. Amino acids: CASSEVDRVNTEAFF.

The genes are TRBV5-1 and TRBJ2-5, with 8 bases aligning to TRBD2. CDR1 SGHRS and CDR2 YFSETQ come from the germline V gene. The CDR3 is made up of 15 amino acids. Trimming took 4 bases from V and 5 from J; bases not matched to a gene: 10. The CDR3, as DNA: TGCGCCAGCAGCAATCAGCGCGCGGGGGGCGAGACCCAGTACTTC. This sequence encodes CASSNQRAGGETQYF. Filled out from reference TRBV5-1 and TRBJ2-5, the complete variable domain reads KAGVTQTPRYLIKTRGQQVTLSCSPISGHRSVSWYQQTPGQGLQFLFEYFSETQRNKGNFPGRFSGRQFSNSRSEMNVSTLELGDSALYLCASSNQRAGGETQYFGPGTRLLVL.

In this sample, this clonotype turned up a few times. The chain joins TRBV12-3 or TRBV12-4 to TRBJ1-1; weak D call: TRBD1 (5 bases). The CDR3 loop spans 14 amino acids. V lost 3 bases to trimming and J lost 3 bases, with 11 bases between them. CDR3 loop: CASSFNRQDTEAFF. The CDR3 coding sequence is TGTGCCAGCAGTTTCAACAGGCAGGACACTGAAGCTTTCTTT.

The V and J genes are TRBV3-1 and TRBJ2-5; 9 nucleotides line up with TRBD1. Germline V gives CDR1 LGHDT, CDR2 YNNKEL (reference sequence). This CDR3 is 18 amino acids long. V lost 2 bases to trimming and J lost 1 base; unmatched junction nucleotides: 11. The CDR3 protein is CASSQLWSGTGPQETQYF. The CDR3 nucleotides are TGTGCCAGCAGCCAATTATGGTCCGGGACAGGGCCCCAAGAGACCCAGTACTTC.

This rearrangement joins TRBV18 to TRBJ2-7; D ambiguous. This CDR3 spans 13 amino acids. The V gene's germline CDR1 is KGHSH and CDR2 LQKENI. The V gene lost 0 bases and the J gene lost 5 bases, with 8 bases spanning the gap. CDR3: CASSPPPPHEQYF. As DNA, the CDR3 is TGTGCCAGCTCACCACCCCCCCCGCACGAGCAGTACTTC.

This rearrangement joins TRBV20-1 to TRBJ2-7, with D possibly being TRBD1 or TRBD2 (6 bases each). The CDR3 covers 14 residues. Germline V gives CDR1 DFQATT, CDR2 SNEGSKA (reference sequence). Trimming stripped 1 base from V and 5 bases from J, with 15 bases between. Here the CDR3 DNA reads TGCAGTGCTAGAGGAGGGGGGACACGGAACGAGCAGTACTTC. This gives the protein CSARGGGTRNEQYF.

The sample holds many counts of this clonotype. V is TRBV5-1 and J is TRBJ2-5; either TRBD1 or TRBD2 may fit D (5 bases each). Trimming pared 5 bases from V and 4 bases from J, leaving 12 bases between. The V gene's germline CDR1 is SGHRS and CDR2 YFSETQ. The length of the CDR3 is 13 residues. This CDR3 reads CASSPGAGETQYF. The CDR3 coding sequence is TGCGCCAGCAGTCCCGGGGCGGGAGAGACCCAGTACTTC. Full variable domain (rest looked up from reference TRBV5-1 and TRBJ2-5): KAGVTQTPRYLIKTRGQQVTLSCSPISGHRSVSWYQQTPGQGLQFLFEYFSETQRNKGNFPGRFSGRQFSNSRSEMNVSTLELGDSALYLCASSPGAGETQYFGPGTRLLVL.

CDR3 sequence: CASRRGRAFF. CDR3 sequence (DNA): TGTGCCAGTAGACGAGGACGCGCTTTCTTT. V is TRBV19 and J is TRBJ1-1; unclear D gene. V was cut by 6 bases and J by 11 bases, with 10 bases left in between. This CDR3 has 10 amino acids. CDR1 is LNHDA, CDR2 SQIVND, per germline (reference sequence).

The genes are TRBV5-1 and TRBJ1-1; D not resolved. This CDR3 spans 16 amino acids. With 6 bases removed from V and 2 bases from J, the gap between germline ends came to 20 bases. The V gene's germline CDR1 is SGHRS and CDR2 YFSETQ. For the CDR3, the DNA is TGCGCCAGCACCTGGGCCATAGGTAGCGGAAACACTGAAGCTTTCTTT. It translates to CASTWAIGSGNTEAFF.

Only a few counts were recorded for this clonotype. The V call is TRBV28, the J call TRBJ2-7; TRBD1 matches at 8 bases. V was pared by 4 bases and J by 0 bases, with 8 bases of the junction left unmatched. The CDR3 covers 16 residues. CDR1 is MDHEN and CDR2 is SYDVKM in the germline V gene. CDR3 sequence reads: CASSSSGGISSYEQYF. The CDR3, as DNA: TGTGCCAGCAGTTCTTCAGGGGGCATCAGCTCCTACGAGCAGTACTTC.

In its sample, this clonotype was seen once. Relative to the germline gene, one junction end is altered; a read error may explain this. The V and J genes are TRBV7-8 and TRBJ1-1; D is unresolved. This CDR3 comprises 14 residues. Per germline, CDR1 SGHVS and CDR2 FQNEAQ. The CDR3 sequence is CASGFEGWGTEAFF. DNA for the CDR3: TGTGCCAGCGGCTTTGAGGGTTGGGGCACTGAAGCTTTCTTT.

Only a few counts were recorded for this clonotype. V gene TRBV29-1 combines with J gene TRBJ2-5, with D possibly being TRBD2 (5 bases). V gave up 4 bases and J gave up 1 base, with 7 bases separating them. The length of the CDR3 is 12 residues. The V gene's germline CDR1 is SQVTM and CDR2 ANQGSEA. The CDR3 nucleotides read TGCAGCGTTGGGAGGAGCCAAGAGACCCAGTACTTC. It codes for CSVGRSQETQYF.

This sequence joins TRBV6-5 and TRBJ1-1, with 7 bases matching TRBD1. V was pared by 6 bases and J by 2 bases, with 9 bases of the junction left unmatched. This CDR3 comprises 15 residues. Germline V lookup: CDR1 MNHEY, CDR2 SVGAGI. The CDR3 region has the DNA TGTGCCAGCAGCCCCGTGACAGGGCTAAACACTGAAGCTTTCTTT. Its protein product is CASSPVTGLNTEAFF.

The CDR3 bases are TGTGCCAGCAAAGGGGGCTGGGCTGAAGCTTTCTTT. This codes for CASKGGWAEAFF. The rearrangement joins TRBV28 to TRBJ1-1; 7 nucleotides line up with TRBD1. The CDR3 totals 12 residues. Trimming removed 7 bases from V and 6 bases from J; junction bases left unmatched: 5. The germline CDR1 and CDR2 sequences are MDHEN and SYDVKM.

This chain connects TRBV15 to TRBJ2-1, with D perhaps assigned TRBD1 or TRBD2 (6 bases each). Trimming took 1 base from V and 7 from J, leaving 8 bases between them. This CDR3 comprises 13 residues. The germline gives CDR1 LNHNV, CDR2 YYDKDF (reference sequence). In nucleotides, the CDR3 is TGTGCCACCAGCAGAGTAGGGGGGAATGAGCAGTTCTTC. It is translated as CATSRVGGNEQFF.

This clonotype was seen a few times. The rearrangement links TRBV7-9 to TRBJ2-7, with a tentative D call TRBD2 (5 bases). The CDR3 has 15 residues. Per the germline V gene, CDR1 is SEHNR and CDR2 is FQNEAQ (reference sequence). The ends were cut back, 4 bases at V and 5 bases at J, with 18 bases in the middle. In DNA, the CDR3 is TGTGCCAGCAGCTCGGCCCTCGGGAACAACCACGAGCAGTACTTC. Translation gives CASSSALGNNHEQYF.

The J gene is TRBJ2-7, the V gene TRBV5-1, with 10 bases that match TRBD2. CDR1 and CDR2 from the germline V gene are SGHRS and YFSETQ. The trim removed 0 bases at V and 6 bases at J, leaving 12 bases unmatched. The CDR3 covers 17 residues. CDR3 coding DNA: TGCGCCAGCAGCTTGGCCGTGGCTAGCGGGAGTGAAGCCGAGCAGTACTTC. Its protein product is CASSLAVASGSEAEQYF. The full variable domain, in which reference TRBV5-1 and TRBJ2-7 provide the parts outside the CDR3, is KAGVTQTPRYLIKTRGQQVTLSCSPISGHRSVSWYQQTPGQGLQFLFEYFSETQRNKGNFPGRFSGRQFSNSRSEMNVSTLELGDSALYLCASSLAVASGSEAEQYFGPGTRLTVT.

The chain recombines TRBV4-2 with TRBJ2-7; 10 bases are shared with TRBD2. CDR3 length: 16 residues. Looked up from germline, CDR1 is LGHNA and CDR2 is YNFKEQ. J was trimmed by 0 bases and V by 1 base; bases with no gene match: 3. The CDR3, as DNA: TGTGCCAGCAGCCAAGTTCGGACTAGCGGCTCCTACGAGCAGTACTTC. It translates to CASSQVRTSGSYEQYF.

This clonotype was found a few times. The rearrangement links TRBV4-2 to TRBJ2-3; 15 nucleotides line up with TRBD2. The length of the CDR3 is 16 residues. Trimming at V came to 2 bases and at J to 4 bases, leaving 1 base not matched to a gene. Germline CDR1 reads LGHNA; CDR2 reads YNFKEQ. The CDR3 reads CASSQWTSGGADTQYF. The CDR3 region has the DNA TGTGCCAGCAGCCAATGGACTAGCGGGGGGGCAGATACGCAGTATTTT.

This clonotype came up a few times. The chain uses TRBV7-2 and TRBJ1-2; no clear D. Germline V CDR1 and CDR2: SGHTA, FQGNSA. The CDR3 is made up of 13 amino acids. Deletions cut 3 bases from V and 4 bases from J, with 9 bases between. The CDR3 coding sequence is TGTGCCAGCAGCTTTGAGGGTAGCTATGGCTACACCTTC. Residues: CASSFEGSYGYTF.

In its sample, this clonotype was seen a few times. The chain carries TRBV5-4 and TRBJ2-3; 7 nucleotides align to TRBD1. Germline CDR1 SGHNT, CDR2 YYREEE (reference sequence). J was trimmed by 3 bases and V by 6 bases; bases with no gene match: 7. CDR3 size: 14 residues. CDR3 in DNA: TGTGCCAGCACCCGGGACAGAAGGACAGATACGCAGTATTTT. Translated, it gives CASTRDRRTDTQYF.

This clonotype was detected only a few times. The chain joins TRBV3-1 to TRBJ2-1; 8 bases agree with TRBD1. The germline V gene has CDR1 LGHDT and CDR2 YNNKEL (reference sequence). The CDR3 totals 14 residues. Trimming took 3 bases from V and 5 from J; bases not matched to a gene: 3. CDR3 loop: CASSQMDRDNEQFF. The CDR3 nucleotides read TGTGCCAGCAGCCAGATGGACAGGGACAATGAGCAGTTCTTC.